This TCR beta chain was sequenced during a study of regulatory dendritic cells for organ transplantation. As regards this clone: Its target is not known.

This CDR3 region has 14 residues. Trimming removed 6 bases at V and 6 bases at J, with 17 bases between. Germline-derived CDR1 and CDR2 are MNHEY and SMNVEV (reference sequence). Naive CD45RA+ and memory CD45RO+ CD4+ or CD8+ T cells were FACS-sorted. The assay was immunoSEQ multiplex PCR, and TCRdb's table has in-frame clones only and misses some. This sample carries 35,000 to 40,000 clones, 75% to 95% of them seen once, and the ten largest clones take over 0.1%. Study observations and caveats: Memory CD8+ T cells were the most oligoclonal; naive cells were highly diverse.

The chain joins TRBV27 to TRBJ2-5; no firm D call. The sample comprised naive CD8+ T cells from blood. Described subset: CD45RA+ naive T cells. The TCR originated in a human donor in good health. The chain's CDR3 is CASSARALRQTQYF. In nucleotides, the CDR3 is TGTGCCAGCAGCGCCCGGGCCTTAAGACAGACCCAGTACTTC.